These T cell receptor beta chains were read from a single sample in a study of CD8 T cells in Susac syndrome. From the immunoSEQ multiplex PCR reads, TCRdb called clonotypes with MiXCR, one entry per CDR3 protein. The repertoire holds more than 150,000 distinct CDR3 sequences, with 92% as singletons. The sample was CD4+ T cells from PBMCs. The receptors were sampled from a human donor in good health. The CDR3 runs from the conserved cysteine through the conserved F or W. The D gene is left open where the match is weak. Clone size is shown for a subset of rows, as once, few, many or a class of expanded clone.

TRBV18	TRBJ1-4	TRBD1	.	CASSPPQGYNEKLFF	TGTGCCAGCTCACCACCACAGGGGTATAATGAAAAACTGTTTTTT
TRBV18	TRBJ2-7	.	few	CASSPNSYEQYF	TGTGCCAGCTCACCAAACTCCTACGAGCAGTACTTC
TRBV4-2	TRBJ2-7	TRBD1	.	CASSPRASQGPEQYF	TGTGCCAGCAGCCCAAGGGCATCACAGGGGCCCGAGCAGTACTTC
TRBV7-7	TRBJ2-7	.	.	CASSLERSYEQYF	TGTGCTAGCAGCTTAGAAAGGTCCTACGAGCAGTACTTC
TRBV20-1	TRBJ1-6	.	once	CSARRNSDGRPGSPLHF	TGCAGTGCTCGAAGAAACTCGGACGGGAGGCCTGGTTCACCCCTCCACTTT
TRBV23-1	TRBJ2-7	.	.	CASSQLWGAIDHEQYF	TGCGCCAGCAGTCAACTCTGGGGGGCGATAGACCACGAGCAGTACTTC
TRBV6-6	TRBJ1-1	.	.	CASRSLDTEAFF	TGTGCCAGCAGATCCCTGGACACTGAAGCTTTCTTT
TRBV7-2	TRBJ1-2	.	.	CASSSGVGLGYTF	TGTGCCAGCAGCTCCGGGGTAGGGCTAGGCTACACCTTC
TRBV6-1	TRBJ2-1	.	once	CASSEATGTHYNEQFF	TGTGCCAGCAGTGAGGCTACCGGGACACACTACAATGAGCAGTTCTTC
TRBV3-1	TRBJ2-3	.	.	CASSQELADRADTQYF	TGTGCCAGCAGCCAAGAACTAGCCGATCGCGCAGATACGCAGTATTTT
TRBV19	TRBJ1-2	.	.	CASSETGTTNYGYTF	TGTGCCAGTAGTGAGACCGGGACGACCAACTATGGCTACACCTTC
TRBV5-1	TRBJ2-5	TRBD2	.	CASSAGGVDAQYF	TGCGCCAGCAGTGCTGGGGGGGTTGACGCCCAGTACTTC
TRBV5-1	TRBJ1-2	TRBD1	.	CASSFTGTGAYGYTF	TGCGCCAGCAGCTTCACCGGGACAGGGGCCTATGGCTACACCTTC
TRBV30	TRBJ1-2	.	.	CAWSVSSYGYTF	TGTGCCTGGAGTGTAAGTTCCTATGGCTACACCTTC
TRBV28	TRBJ2-7	.	.	CASILSGSYEQYF	TGTGCCAGCATTCTATCAGGCTCCTACGAGCAGTACTTC
TRBV7-2	TRBJ2-7	.	.	CASSLGQALNSYEQYF	TGTGCCAGCAGCTTAGGTCAGGCCCTGAACTCCTACGAGCAGTACTTC
TRBV2	TRBJ2-7	.	.	CASIGTRNEQYF	TGTGCCAGCATTGGAACTCGGAACGAGCAGTACTTC
TRBV7-2	TRBJ2-7	.	.	CASSLGAGLNEQYF	TGTGCCAGCAGCTTAGGTGCAGGCCTTAACGAGCAGTACTTC
TRBV19	TRBJ2-4	.	.	CASSMEAGTAKNIQYF	TGTGCCAGTAGTATGGAGGCAGGGACGGCCAAAAACATTCAGTACTTC
TRBV6-5	TRBJ2-2	.	.	CASRESSGNTGELFF	TGTGCCAGCAGAGAGTCAAGTGGGAACACCGGGGAGCTGTTTTTT
TRBV7-8	TRBJ1-1	TRBD1	.	CASSLVSTLGGHTEAFF	TGTGCCAGCAGCTTAGTTAGTACCTTAGGGGGCCACACTGAAGCTTTCTTT
TRBV29-1	TRBJ2-1	.	.	CSVGEIGDNEQFF	TGCAGCGTTGGGGAGATCGGCGACAATGAGCAGTTCTTC